The clone carrying this T cell receptor (beta chain) was counted many times. The antigen is unknown. These data belong to a study of breast tumors, draining lymph nodes, adjacent tissues. Study-wide findings and caveats: The data were judged consistent with most tumor T cells coming from lymph node and expanding in tumor.

The CDR3 sequence is 16 residues long. J gave up 2 bases and V 9 bases, and 8 bases lay outside the gene matches. Germline V gene sequence: CDR1 KGHDR, CDR2 SFDVKD. The lymph nodes were axillary draining lymph nodes from breast cancer patients. One entry per CDR3 protein results from TCRdb running MiXCR on the multiplex PCR reads. The data hold approximately 280,000 distinct CDR3 sequences, with under 35% observed a single time. The sequencing sample was made of axillary lymph node tissue. The sequence was collected from a female donor with breast cancer. Some clones in this sample may be carry-over from other donors' samples. The J gene is TRBJ2-2, the V gene TRBV24-1, with 10 bases identical to TRBD2. CDR3 in amino acids: CATSGLAGGNTGELFF. In DNA, the CDR3 is TGTGCCACCTCGGGGTTAGCGGGAGGAAACACCGGGGAGCTGTTTTTT.